The 4 T cell receptor beta chains in this list originate from one sample, sequenced in a study of blood T cell repertoires in COVID-19. TCRdb's copy holds only in-frame clones and misses some; the assay was immunoSEQ multiplex PCR. This table has approximately 270,000 clones, just under 90% appearing once. Sequencing was performed on PBMCs or T cells enriched from blood (not recorded which). The receptors derive from a woman aged 25 to 39 with acute COVID-19.

Points on this clone: One junction end does not reproduce the germline sequence, and a read error may be involved. The chain has TRBV11-2 and TRBJ1-2, with no clear D. Germline CDR1 is SGHAT and CDR2 is FQNNGV. The CDR3 has 14 amino acids. The CDR3 DNA reads as TGTGCCAGCAGCTTAGATGATCCGGAGCGAGATCGTCGTTTT. This codes for CASSLDDPERDRRF.

The chain recombines TRBV28 with TRBJ2-4; D might be TRBD2 (5 bases). The length of the CDR3 is 14 residues. V was trimmed by 3 bases and J by 8 bases, leaving 14 bases between them. Looked up from germline, CDR1 is MDHEN and CDR2 is SYDVKM. The CDR3 DNA reads as TGTGCCAGCAGTTTTCTATCTAGCTATCACATTCAGTACTTC. It yields the protein CASSFLSSYHIQYF. Looking up the rest from reference TRBV28 and TRBJ2-4 gives the full variable domain: DVKVTQSSRYLVKRTGEKVFLECVQDMDHENMFWYRQDPGLGLRLIYFSYDVKMKEKGDIPEGYSVSREKKERFSLILESASTNQTSMYLCASSFLSSYHIQYFGAGTRLSVL.

The genes are TRBV14 and TRBJ2-3, with 9 bases identical to TRBD2. Germline V gives CDR1 SGHDN, CDR2 FVKESK. This CDR3 region has 15 residues. The V segment lost 3 bases and the J segment 2 bases; nucleotides outside the gene matches: 3. This CDR3 reads CASSQLAGTTDTQYF. CDR3 sequence (DNA): TGTGCCAGCAGCCAGCTAGCGGGAACCACAGATACGCAGTATTTT.

The rearrangement uses TRBV6-5 and TRBJ1-2, with 7 bases that match TRBD1. CDR3 length equals 14 residues. V gave up 5 bases and J gave up 0 bases; unmatched junction bases: 3. The germline V gene encodes CDR1 MNHEY and CDR2 SVGAGI. CDR3: CASSRTGANYGYTF. CDR3 coding DNA: TGTGCCAGCAGTCGAACAGGGGCTAACTATGGCTACACCTTC.